The clone carrying this T cell receptor beta chain appeared once. Its target is unknown. The sample is drawn from a study of human T cells and chemical hapten exposure. Study at large: Patients had diphenylcyclopropenone applied to the scalp weekly throughout the approximately 25-week study. Whole-study results and caveats: High-frequency TCRs, those above 1 in 1000, stayed the same after DPC sensitization.

The V gene's germline CDR1 is MNHEY and CDR2 SVGEGT. Trimming removed 5 bases from V and 0 bases from J, with 13 bases in between. This CDR3 is 15 amino acids long. The treatment: therapeutic diphenylcyclopropenone sensitization with weekly scalp DPC. Prior to application of each patch test, blood was drawn. Attachment of unique molecular identifiers to individual cDNA molecules was performed in the library. The authors' processing: TCRs per sample had a median of about 100,000 and ranged from about 23,224 to 750,000. TCRdb processed the reads anew with MiXCR; each CDR3 protein has one entry. These V and J calls derive from TCRdb rather than the authors' analysis. This table holds around 800 distinct CDR3 sequences, about 61% found once.

This sequence originates from an adult with alopecia areata. Some clones in this sample may be carry-over from other donors' samples. This table probably holds off-target reads from a library built for another chain. The V and J genes are TRBV6-2 or TRBV6-3 and TRBJ2-5; D is undetermined. The material sequenced was whole blood, taken before DPC sensitization or 2, 6, or about 24 weeks after (not recorded which). DNA for the CDR3: TGTGCCAGCAGTAAAGTAACCTGGTACCAAGAGACCCAGTACTTC. The encoded protein is CASSKVTWYQETQYF.